This T cell receptor beta chain stems from a study of early T cells in non-severe SARS-CoV-2 infection. Individual cDNA molecules received unique molecular identifiers. One entry per CDR3 protein, called by TCRdb with MiXCR from the 5' RACE reads. This sample yields around 59,000 distinct CDR3 sequences, of which 9.5% to 15% are seen a single time; less than 4.5% belongs to the top ten. Germline-derived CDR1 and CDR2 are MNHEY and SMNVEV (reference sequence). The CDR3 runs to 14 residues. Trimming pared 4 bases from V and 3 bases from J, leaving 10 bases between. This clonotype appeared a few times. The chain combines TRBV27 with TRBJ1-5, with D possibly TRBD1 on 6 matching bases. This TCR derives from an adult who was a healthcare worker with PCR-confirmed SARS-CoV-2 infection or an uninfected control (not recorded which). The sequencing input was whole blood. The chain's CDR3 is CASSSGALNQPQHF. DNA for the CDR3: TGTGCCAGCAGTTCAGGGGCGCTCAATCAGCCCCAGCATTTT.